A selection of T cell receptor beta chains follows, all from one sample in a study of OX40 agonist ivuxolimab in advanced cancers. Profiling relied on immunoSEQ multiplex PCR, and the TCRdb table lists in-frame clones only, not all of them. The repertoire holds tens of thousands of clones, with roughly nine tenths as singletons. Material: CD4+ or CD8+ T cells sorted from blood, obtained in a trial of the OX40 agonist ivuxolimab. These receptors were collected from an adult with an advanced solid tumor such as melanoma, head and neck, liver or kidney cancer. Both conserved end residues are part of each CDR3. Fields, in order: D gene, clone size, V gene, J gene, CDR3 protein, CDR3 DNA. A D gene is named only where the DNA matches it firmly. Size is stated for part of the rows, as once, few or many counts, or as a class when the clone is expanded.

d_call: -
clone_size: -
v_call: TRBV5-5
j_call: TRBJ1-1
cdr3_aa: CASPPLPEDTEAFF
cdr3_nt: TGTGCCAGTCCGCCCCTACCTGAGGACACTGAAGCTTTCTTT

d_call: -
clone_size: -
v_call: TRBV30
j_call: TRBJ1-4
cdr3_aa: CASRRGRASEKLFF
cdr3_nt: TGTGCCTCTCGCAGGGGCCGCGCAAGTGAAAAACTGTTTTTT

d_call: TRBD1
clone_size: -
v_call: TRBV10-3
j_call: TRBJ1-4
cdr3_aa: CAIGQGQYEKLFF
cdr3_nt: TGTGCCATCGGACAGGGCCAATATGAAAAACTGTTTTTT

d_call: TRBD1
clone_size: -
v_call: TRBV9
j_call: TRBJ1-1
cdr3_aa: CASSVGQGGTEAFF
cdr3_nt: TGTGCCAGCAGCGTAGGACAGGGGGGCACTGAAGCTTTCTTT

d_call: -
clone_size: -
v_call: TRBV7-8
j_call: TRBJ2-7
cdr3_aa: CASSLDGSSTYEQYF
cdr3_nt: TGTGCCAGCAGCTTAGACGGGTCCAGCACCTACGAGCAGTACTTC

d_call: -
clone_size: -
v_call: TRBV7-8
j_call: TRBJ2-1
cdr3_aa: CASSPGPNEQFF
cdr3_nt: TGTGCCAGCAGCCCGGGCCCGAATGAGCAGTTCTTC

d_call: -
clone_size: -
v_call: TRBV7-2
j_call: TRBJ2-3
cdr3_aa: CASSQRTPGLTQYF
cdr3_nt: TGTGCCAGCAGCCAAAGGACCCCGGGATTGACGCAGTATTTT

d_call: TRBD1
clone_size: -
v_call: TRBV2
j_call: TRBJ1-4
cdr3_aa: CASHSGQGAEGEKLFF
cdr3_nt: TGTGCCAGCCACTCGGGACAGGGGGCCGAGGGTGAAAAACTGTTTTTT

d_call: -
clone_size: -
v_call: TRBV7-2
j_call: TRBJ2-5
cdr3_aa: CASSFVKGSETQYF
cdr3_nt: TGTGCCAGCAGCTTTGTCAAAGGGAGTGAGACCCAGTACTTC

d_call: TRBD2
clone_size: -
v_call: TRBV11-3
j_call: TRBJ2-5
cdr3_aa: CASSLVGGEETQYF
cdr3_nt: TGTGCCAGCAGCTTAGTCGGGGGGGAAGAGACCCAGTACTTC

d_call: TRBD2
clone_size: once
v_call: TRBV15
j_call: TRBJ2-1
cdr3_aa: CATSGQTSGRFGEQFF
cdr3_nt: TGTGCCACCAGCGGTCAGACTAGCGGGAGATTCGGTGAGCAGTTCTTC

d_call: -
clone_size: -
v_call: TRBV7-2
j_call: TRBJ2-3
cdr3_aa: CASSLNRVSTDTQYF
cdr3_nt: TGTGCCAGCAGCTTAAACAGGGTGAGCACAGATACGCAGTATTTT

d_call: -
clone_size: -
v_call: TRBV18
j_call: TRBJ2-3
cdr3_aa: CASSPPMARPGGTDTQYF
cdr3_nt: TGTGCCAGCTCACCACCGATGGCACGGCCGGGCGGCACAGATACGCAGTATTTT

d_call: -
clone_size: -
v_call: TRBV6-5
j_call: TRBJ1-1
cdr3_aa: CASSLNGDEAFF
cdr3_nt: TGTGCCAGCAGTTTGAATGGAGACGAAGCTTTCTTT

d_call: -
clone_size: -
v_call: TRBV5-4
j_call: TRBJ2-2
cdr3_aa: CASSGGQGHVTGELFF
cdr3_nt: TGTGCCAGCAGCGGGGGGCAGGGGCACGTCACCGGGGAGCTGTTTTTT

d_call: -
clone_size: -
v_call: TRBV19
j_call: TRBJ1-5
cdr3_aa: CASSLDSDQPQHF
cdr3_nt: TGTGCCAGTAGCTTAGACAGCGATCAGCCCCAGCATTTT

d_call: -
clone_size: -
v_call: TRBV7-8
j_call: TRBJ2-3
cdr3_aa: CASRTTRRGSTDTQYF
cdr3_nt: TGTGCCAGCAGGACAACCCGACGGGGCAGCACAGATACGCAGTATTTT

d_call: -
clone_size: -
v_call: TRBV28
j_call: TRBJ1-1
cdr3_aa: CASRIGGAVYTEAFF
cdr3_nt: TGTGCCAGCAGGATCGGGGGGGCGGTGTACACTGAAGCTTTCTTT

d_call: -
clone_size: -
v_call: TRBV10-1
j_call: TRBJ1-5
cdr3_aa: CASGRDRRGGNQPQHF
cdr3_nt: TGCGCCAGCGGCCGGGACCGCCGTGGGGGCAATCAGCCCCAGCATTTT

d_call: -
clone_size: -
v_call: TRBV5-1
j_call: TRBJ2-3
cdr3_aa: CASRTGGAVTDTQYF
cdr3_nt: TGCGCCAGCAGGACGGGCGGGGCCGTCACAGATACGCAGTATTTT

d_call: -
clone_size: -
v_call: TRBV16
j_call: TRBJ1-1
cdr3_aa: CASPQPVEGNTEAFF
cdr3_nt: TGTGCCAGCCCCCAACCGGTCGAGGGGAACACTGAAGCTTTCTTT

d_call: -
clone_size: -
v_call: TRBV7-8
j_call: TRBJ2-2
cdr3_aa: CASIGTMGLTGELFF
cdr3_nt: TGTGCCAGCATAGGGACAATGGGACTCACCGGGGAGCTGTTTTTT

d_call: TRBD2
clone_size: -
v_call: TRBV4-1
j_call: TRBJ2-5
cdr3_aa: CASSQSGGETQYF
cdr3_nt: TGCGCCAGCAGCCAGAGCGGGGGAGAGACCCAGTACTTC

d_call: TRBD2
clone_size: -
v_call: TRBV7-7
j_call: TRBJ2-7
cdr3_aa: CASSPSGRRSEQYF
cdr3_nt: TGTGCTAGCAGCCCTAGCGGGAGGCGGAGCGAGCAGTACTTC

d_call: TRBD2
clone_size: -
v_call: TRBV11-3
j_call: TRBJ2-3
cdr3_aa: CASSPGGLAGGTDTQYF
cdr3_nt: TGTGCCAGCAGCCCAGGGGGACTAGCGGGGGGCACAGATACGCAGTATTTT

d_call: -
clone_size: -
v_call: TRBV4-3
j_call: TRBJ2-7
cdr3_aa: CASSRHPGVSYEQYF
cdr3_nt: TGCGCCAGCAGCCGCCACCCCGGAGTCTCCTACGAGCAGTACTTC

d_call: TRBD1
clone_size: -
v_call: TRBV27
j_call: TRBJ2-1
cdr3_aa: CASSLRDRGQGEQFF
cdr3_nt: TGTGCCAGCAGTTTACGGGACAGGGGGCAAGGTGAGCAGTTCTTC

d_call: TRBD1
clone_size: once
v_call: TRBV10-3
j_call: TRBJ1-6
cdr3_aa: CAISRDRENSPLHF
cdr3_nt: TGTGCCATCAGCCGGGACAGGGAGAATTCACCCCTCCACTTT

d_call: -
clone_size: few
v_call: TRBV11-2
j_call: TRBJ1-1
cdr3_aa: CASSHDQPAEAFF
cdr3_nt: TGTGCCAGCAGCCACGATCAACCCGCTGAAGCTTTCTTT

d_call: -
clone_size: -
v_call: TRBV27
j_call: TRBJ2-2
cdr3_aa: CASRADRLNTGELFF
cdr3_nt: TGTGCCAGCAGGGCCGACAGGTTGAACACCGGGGAGCTGTTTTTT

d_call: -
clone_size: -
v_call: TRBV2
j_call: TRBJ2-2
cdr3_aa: CASSVTQTGQGGELFF
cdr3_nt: TGTGCCAGCAGTGTCACCCAAACAGGGCAGGGCGGGGAGCTGTTTTTT

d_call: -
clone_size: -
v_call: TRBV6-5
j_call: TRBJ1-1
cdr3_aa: CASSYSIRGSAEAFF
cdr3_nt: TGTGCCAGCAGTTACTCGATTCGGGGTAGCGCTGAAGCTTTCTTT

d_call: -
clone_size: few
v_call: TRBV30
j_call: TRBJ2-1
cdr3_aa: CAAVSYNEQFF
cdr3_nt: TGTGCCGCAGTGTCCTACAATGAGCAGTTCTTC

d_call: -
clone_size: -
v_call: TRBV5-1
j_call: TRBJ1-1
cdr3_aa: CASSTGVAEAFF
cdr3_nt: TGCGCCAGCAGCACTGGAGTGGCTGAAGCTTTCTTT

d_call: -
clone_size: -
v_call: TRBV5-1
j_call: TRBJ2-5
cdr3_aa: CASSLAGSETQYF
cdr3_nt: TGCGCCAGCAGCTTAGCAGGGTCGGAGACCCAGTACTTC